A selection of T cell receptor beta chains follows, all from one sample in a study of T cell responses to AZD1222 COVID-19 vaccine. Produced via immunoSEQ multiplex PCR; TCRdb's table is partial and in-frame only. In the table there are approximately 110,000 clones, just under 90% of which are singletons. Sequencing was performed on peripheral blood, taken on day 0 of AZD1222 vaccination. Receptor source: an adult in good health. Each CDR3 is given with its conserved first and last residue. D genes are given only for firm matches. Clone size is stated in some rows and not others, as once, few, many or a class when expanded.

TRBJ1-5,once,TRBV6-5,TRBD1,TGTGCCACGGGACAGGGGAACAATCAGCCCCAGCATTTT,CATGQGNNQPQHF
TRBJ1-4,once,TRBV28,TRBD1,TGTGCCAGCAGTCCGGGACAGACTAATGAAAAACTGTTTTTT,CASSPGQTNEKLFF
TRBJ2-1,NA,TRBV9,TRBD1,TGTGCCAGCAGCGTTGGGACAGGCTCAAACAATGAGCAGTTCTTC,CASSVGTGSNNEQFF
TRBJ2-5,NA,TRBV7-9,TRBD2,TGTGCCAGCAGCTCAACCGGGACTAGGGAAAAAGAGACCCAGTACTTC,CASSSTGTREKETQYF
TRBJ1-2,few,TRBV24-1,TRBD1,TGTGCCACCAGTGATCCAACACAGGGGGGCAACTATGGCTACACCTTC,CATSDPTQGGNYGYTF
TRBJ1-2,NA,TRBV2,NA,TGTGCCAGCAGTGGAGACATTCTTAACTATGGCTACACCTTC,CASSGDILNYGYTF
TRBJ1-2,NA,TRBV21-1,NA,TGTGCCAGCAGCAAAGCGGGGCAGGGGCACACCTATGGCTACACCTTC,CASSKAGQGHTYGYTF
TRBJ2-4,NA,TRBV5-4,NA,TGTGCCAGCACCATTACGGGGGTAGCCAAAAACATTCAGTACTTC,CASTITGVAKNIQYF
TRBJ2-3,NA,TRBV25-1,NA,TGTGCCAGCAGAATTGCGGATACGCAGTATTTT,CASRIADTQYF
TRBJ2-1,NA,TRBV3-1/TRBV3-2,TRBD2,TGTGCCAGCAGCCCCACTCTCCCGGGAGGGAGCGAGCAGTTCTTC,CASSPTLPGGSEQFF
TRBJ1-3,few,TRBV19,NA,TGTGCCAGTCGCGCCGAAGGAACTGGAAACACCATATATTTT,CASRAEGTGNTIYF
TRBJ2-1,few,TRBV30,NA,TGTGCCTGGAACGGGGACTTAAACAATGAGCAGTTCTTC,CAWNGDLNNEQFF
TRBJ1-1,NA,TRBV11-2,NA,TGTGCCAGCAGCCATAACACTGAAGCTTTCTTT,CASSHNTEAFF
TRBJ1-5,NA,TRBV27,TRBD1,TGTGCCAGCAGCCGAACCGGGACAGGGTACCCGCCCCAGCATTTT,CASSRTGTGYPPQHF
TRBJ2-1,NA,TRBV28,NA,TGTGCCAGTAAGAAAGGGAGCTCCTACAATGAGCAGTTCTTC,CASKKGSSYNEQFF
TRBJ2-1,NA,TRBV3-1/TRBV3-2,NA,TGTGCCAGCAGCCAAGATTCTAGTATTTTCATTGAGCAGTTCTTC,CASSQDSSIFIEQFF
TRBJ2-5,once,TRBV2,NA,TGTGCCAGCGGTTATATCTCGGGCGGAGAGACCCAGTACTTC,CASGYISGGETQYF
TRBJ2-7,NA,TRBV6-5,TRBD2,TGTGCCACTGGCCTTCTAGCGGGACCCCACGAGCAGTACTTC,CATGLLAGPHEQYF
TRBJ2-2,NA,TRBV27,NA,TGTGCCTGCCAAGACCATAACACCGGGGAGCTGTTTTTT,CACQDHNTGELFF
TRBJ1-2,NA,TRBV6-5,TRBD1,TGTGCCAGCAGTTACTGGACACAGGGGTTCGGGGGAGGCTACACCTTC,CASSYWTQGFGGGYTF
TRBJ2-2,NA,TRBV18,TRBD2,TGTGCCAGCTCGGTGGGACTAGCGGGACTGGGCACCGGGGAGCTGTTTTTT,CASSVGLAGLGTGELFF
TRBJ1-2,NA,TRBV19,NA,TGTGCCAGTAGTCCCTGGGAGGGCCGCTACACCTTC,CASSPWEGRYTF
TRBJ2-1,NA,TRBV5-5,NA,TGTGCCAGCAGCTTTATGGGTTTGAATGAGCAGTTCTTC,CASSFMGLNEQFF
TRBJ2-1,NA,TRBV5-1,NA,TGCGCCAGCAGCTTCGGCTTACACAATGAGCAGTTCTTC,CASSFGLHNEQFF
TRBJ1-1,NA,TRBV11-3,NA,TGTGCCAGCAGCTTAGTTTGGGCAGGACAGAACACTGAAGCTTTCTTT,CASSLVWAGQNTEAFF
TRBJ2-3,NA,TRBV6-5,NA,TGTGCCAGCACCAGGGGCGGGGGTCCAGATACGCAGTATTTT,CASTRGGGPDTQYF
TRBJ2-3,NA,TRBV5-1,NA,TGCGCCAGCAGCTTGGACTGGGCCACAGATACGCAGTATTTT,CASSLDWATDTQYF
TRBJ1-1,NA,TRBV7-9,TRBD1,TGTGCCAGCAGCCCGAGGACAGGGAACACTGAAGCTTTCTTT,CASSPRTGNTEAFF
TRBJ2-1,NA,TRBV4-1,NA,TGCGCCAGCAGTGGAACCGGGACTCCAGACAATGAGCAGTTCTTC,CASSGTGTPDNEQFF